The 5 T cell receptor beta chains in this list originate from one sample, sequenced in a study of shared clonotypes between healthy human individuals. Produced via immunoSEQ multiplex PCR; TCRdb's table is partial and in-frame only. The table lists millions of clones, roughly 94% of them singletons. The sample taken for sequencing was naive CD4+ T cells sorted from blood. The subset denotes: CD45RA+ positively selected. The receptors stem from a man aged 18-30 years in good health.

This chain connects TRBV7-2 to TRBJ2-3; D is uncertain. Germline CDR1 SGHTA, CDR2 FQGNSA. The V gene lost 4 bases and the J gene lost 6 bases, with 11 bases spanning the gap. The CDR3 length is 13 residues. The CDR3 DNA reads TGTGCCAGCAGCTCTAGTAGCATGGATACGCAGTATTTT. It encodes CASSSSSMDTQYF. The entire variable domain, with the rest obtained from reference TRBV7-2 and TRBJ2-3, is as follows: GAGVSQSPSNKVTEKGKDVELRCDPISGHTALYWYRQSLGQGLEFLIYFQGNSAPDKSGLPSDRFSAERTGGSVSTLTIQRTQQEDSAVYLCASSSSSMDTQYFGPGTRLTVL.

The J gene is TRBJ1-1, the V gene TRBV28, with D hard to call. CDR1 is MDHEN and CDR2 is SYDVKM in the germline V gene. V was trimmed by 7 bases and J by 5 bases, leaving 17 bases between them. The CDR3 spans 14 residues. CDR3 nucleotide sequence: TGTGCCAGCACCACACTCGTCTCAAGGACTGAAGCTTTCTTT. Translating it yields CASTTLVSRTEAFF.

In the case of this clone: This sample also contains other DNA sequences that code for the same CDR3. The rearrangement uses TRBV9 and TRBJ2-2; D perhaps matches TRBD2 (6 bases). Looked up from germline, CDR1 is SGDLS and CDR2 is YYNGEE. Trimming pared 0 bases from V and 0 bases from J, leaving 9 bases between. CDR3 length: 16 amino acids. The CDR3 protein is CASSVGGGANTGELFF. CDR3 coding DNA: TGTGCCAGCAGCGTAGGTGGAGGGGCGAACACCGGGGAGCTGTTTTTT. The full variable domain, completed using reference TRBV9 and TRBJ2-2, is DSGVTQTPKHLITATGQRVTLRCSPRSGDLSVYWYQQSLDQGLQFLIQYYNGEERAKGNILERFSAQQFPDLHSELNLSSLELGDSALYFCASSVGGGANTGELFFGEGSRLTVL.

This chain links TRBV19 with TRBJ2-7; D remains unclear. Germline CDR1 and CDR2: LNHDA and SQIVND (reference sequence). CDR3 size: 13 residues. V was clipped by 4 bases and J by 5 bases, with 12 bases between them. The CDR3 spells CASSRGSENEQYF. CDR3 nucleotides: TGTGCCAGTAGTAGGGGATCTGAGAACGAGCAGTACTTC.

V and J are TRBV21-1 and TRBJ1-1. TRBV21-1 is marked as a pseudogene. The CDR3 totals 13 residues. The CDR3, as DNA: TGTGCCAGCAGCAAAGATGTGAACACTGAAGCTTTCTTT. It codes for CASSKDVNTEAFF.